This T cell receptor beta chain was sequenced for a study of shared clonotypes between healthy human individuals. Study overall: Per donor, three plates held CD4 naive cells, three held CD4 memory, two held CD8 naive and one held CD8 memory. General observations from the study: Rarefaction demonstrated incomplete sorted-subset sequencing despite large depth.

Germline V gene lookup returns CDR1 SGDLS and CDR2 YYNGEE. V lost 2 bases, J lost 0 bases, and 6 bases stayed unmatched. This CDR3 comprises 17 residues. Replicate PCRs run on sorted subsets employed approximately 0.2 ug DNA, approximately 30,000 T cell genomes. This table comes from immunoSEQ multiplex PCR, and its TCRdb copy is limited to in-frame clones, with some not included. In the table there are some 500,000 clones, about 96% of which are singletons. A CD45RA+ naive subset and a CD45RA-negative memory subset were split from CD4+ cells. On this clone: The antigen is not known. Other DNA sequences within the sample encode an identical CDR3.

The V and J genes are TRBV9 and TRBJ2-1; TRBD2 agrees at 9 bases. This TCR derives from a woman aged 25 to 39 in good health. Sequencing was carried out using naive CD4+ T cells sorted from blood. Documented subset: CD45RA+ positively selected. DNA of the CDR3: TGTGCCAGCAGCGTGGGTCTAGCGGGGTCCTCCTACAATGAGCAGTTCTTC. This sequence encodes CASSVGLAGSSYNEQFF.